This T cell receptor (beta chain) was observed in a study of spatial heterogeneity in lung cancer. Study-wide context: A unique TCR and UMI combination showed up more than ten times in raw reads, on average.

In its sample, this clonotype was seen a few times. Via MiXCR, TCRdb re-called the 5' RACE reads, giving one row per CDR3 protein. Of 60,000 to 80,000 distinct CDR3 sequences in the sample, 13% were seen once. Time point in this sample: sample taken at primary tumor resection. No cells were sorted before sequencing. The whole RNA sequenced was extracted from tumor, nontumor lung or frozen PBMC. This TCR derives from a male donor with early-stage non-small cell lung cancer. The source was PBMCs, collected at surgery.

CDR3 loop: CASSQTWGTEAFF. CDR3 DNA: TGCGCCAGCAGCCAGACGTGGGGCACTGAAGCTTTCTTT. This chain links TRBV4-3 with TRBJ1-1; no firm D call. In germline, CDR1 is LGHNA, CDR2 YSLEER. V lost 3 bases, J lost 4 bases, and 9 bases lay in between. The CDR3 has 13 residues.